This T cell receptor beta chain originates from a study of control samples from healthy donors and cancer patients (dated by TCRdb to about 2020). Preparation of the library involved the immunoSEQ multiplex PCR assay. TCRdb carries this immuneACCESS record with in-frame sequences only. Its versions omit some clonotypes, under half of them owing to an unresolved V gene in the studies checked, with the rest unexplained. In this sample the table shows around 130,000 clones, 89% of which occur a single time. Clones ranked in the top ten supply about two fifths of the sample. About this clone: What this receptor recognizes is not known. One base away there is no much larger clone; base qualities are not given.

Taken from the germline V gene, the CDR1 and CDR2 loops are MNHEY and SVGAGI. The CDR3, cysteine through phenylalanine, is 15 amino acids long. The read is trimmed to its CDR3 DNA, 45 bases read in frame from base 1. V was cut back by 8 bases and J by 2 bases, leaving a gap of 16 bases between them. This receptor chain uses TRBV6-5 and TRBJ2-1, with the D gene too uncertain to name. Sequencing was carried out using blood. This clonotype originated in a middle-aged man in good health. The DNA is TGTGCCAGCGGGCTAGGCGACCCGACCTACAATGAGCAGTTCTTC. It translates to CASGLGDPTYNEQFF.